One sample yielded the 20 T cell receptor beta chains listed below, sequenced in a study of graft-versus-host responses after intestinal transplantation. Method: immunoSEQ multiplex PCR; TCRdb's copy keeps in-frame clones and lacks some. The sample carries roughly 120,000 clones, around 93% recorded once. For these TCRs, the target antigens are not known. Sequenced here: unstimulated CD8+ T cells sorted from spleen or lymph node cells, sampled before intestinal transplant. These receptors came from a human donor who received an intestinal transplant.

The CDR3 protein is CASSSSRVRWSNQPQHF. The CDR3 coding sequence is TGTGCCAGTAGTAGCTCCCGGGTTCGGTGGAGCAATCAGCCCCAGCATTTT. The chain couples TRBV19 to TRBJ1-5; D is ambiguous. CDR1 LNHDA and CDR2 SQIVND come from the germline V gene (reference sequence). V lost 4 bases, J lost 1 base, and 17 bases lay in between. CDR3 length equals 17 residues.

J is TRBJ1-2 and V is TRBV20-1; no reliable D call. This CDR3 contains 11 residues. CDR1 and CDR2 from the germline V gene are DFQATT and SNEGSKA (reference sequence). CDR3 nucleotide sequence: TGCAGGTCCGGGATCTCAAACGGCTACACCTTC. This encodes CRSGISNGYTF.

The chain employs TRBV7-8 and TRBJ2-7, with a tentative D call TRBD2 (6 bases). CDR1 is SGHVS and CDR2 is FQNEAQ in the germline V gene. CDR3 size: 13 residues. V was pared by 4 bases and J by 2 bases, with 9 bases between. The CDR3 DNA reads as TGTGCCAGCAGCTCCCGACTAGCCTACGAGCAGTACTTC. Translated: CASSSRLAYEQYF.

The J gene is TRBJ2-7, the V gene TRBV5-4; 8 nucleotides line up with TRBD1. CDR3 length: 14 amino acids. Germline CDR1 SGHNT, CDR2 YYREEE (reference sequence). V trimming: 4 bases; J trimming: 1 base; junction bases outside the gene matches: 4. In DNA, the CDR3 is TGTGCCAGCAGCCCCGGACAGGGATCCTACGAGCAGTACTTC. It yields the protein CASSPGQGSYEQYF. Full variable domain (missing parts from reference TRBV5-4 and TRBJ2-7): ETGVTQSPTHLIKTRGQQVTLRCSSQSGHNTVSWYQQALGQGPQFIFQYYREEENGRGNFPPRFSGLQFPNYSSELNVNALELDDSALYLCASSPGQGSYEQYFGPGTRLTVT.

This chain links TRBV7-9 with TRBJ2-1, with D possibly TRBD1 on 6 matching bases. V was clipped by 1 base and J by 9 bases, with 10 bases between them. This CDR3 is built from 13 residues. Germline-derived CDR1 and CDR2 are SEHNR and FQNEAQ (reference sequence). CDR3 amino acids: CASSLGGGSEQFF. In DNA, the CDR3 is TGTGCCAGCAGCTTAGGAGGGGGATCTGAGCAGTTCTTC. The full variable domain, rest sourced from reference TRBV7-9 and TRBJ2-1, is DTGVSQNPRHKITKRGQNVTFRCDPISEHNRLYWYRQTLGQGPEFLTYFQNEAQLEKSRLLSDRFSAERPKGSFSTLEIQRTEQGDSAMYLCASSLGGGSEQFFGPGTRLTVL.

The CDR3 bases are TGCGCCAGCAGGGGGTTGCTAGCGGATGGGGATGAGCAGTTCTTC. Its translation is CASRGLLADGDEQFF. This chain uses TRBV10-2 with TRBJ2-1; 7 nucleotides agree with TRBD2. Germline V CDR1 and CDR2: WSHSY, SAAADI. J gave up 8 bases and V 6 bases, and 13 bases lay outside the gene matches. The CDR3 consists of 15 residues.

The J gene is TRBJ2-7, the V gene TRBV7-3; TRBD1 matches 8 bases. This CDR3 spans 16 amino acids. CDR1 is SGHTA, CDR2 FQGTGA, per germline. The trim removed 0 bases at V and 5 bases at J, leaving 9 bases unmatched. DNA of the CDR3: TGTGCCAGCAGCTTAACGGTTATGGGACAGGCGGACGAGCAGTACTTC. It yields the protein CASSLTVMGQADEQYF.

J is TRBJ2-7 and V is TRBV10-3; TRBD1 matches at 9 bases. The CDR3 is 17 amino acids. Germline loops: CDR1 ENHRY, CDR2 SYGVKD. V shed 2 bases and J 4 bases; nucleotides not matched to a gene: 12. CDR3 coding DNA: TGTGCCATCAGTGAGCAACTCCGGGACAGGGACTTGTACGAGCAGTACTTC. It specifies CAISEQLRDRDLYEQYF.

The chain links TRBV27 to TRBJ2-7; 7 bases align to TRBD1. The CDR3 consists of 14 residues. V shed 6 bases, J shed 6 bases, and the junction held 11 bases outside the gene matches. The germline V gene has CDR1 MNHEY and CDR2 SMNVEV (reference sequence). CDR3 residues: CASRQGPLSVEQYF. In nucleotides, the CDR3 is TGTGCCAGCAGACAGGGGCCCCTCTCGGTCGAGCAGTACTTC.

The chain joins TRBV5-1 to TRBJ1-1, with D perhaps TRBD1 (5 bases). The germline gives CDR1 SGHRS, CDR2 YFSETQ. V was trimmed by 0 bases and J by 3 bases, leaving 9 bases between them. The CDR3 has 14 residues. The chain's CDR3 is CASSLGGQHTEAFF. The CDR3 DNA reads as TGCGCCAGCAGCTTGGGAGGACAACACACTGAAGCTTTCTTT.

This clone was found a few times. CDR3 nucleotides: TGTGCCAGCAGCTTGGGACAGACCTACACCTTC. Its translation: CASSLGQTYTF. The V call is TRBV5-6, the J call TRBJ1-2; weak D call: TRBD1 (5 bases). The germline V and J ends were trimmed by 0 bases and 10 bases, with 7 bases remaining between them. The CDR3 loop spans 11 amino acids. In germline, CDR1 is SGHDT, CDR2 YYEEEE. Looking up the rest from reference TRBV5-6 and TRBJ1-2 gives the full variable domain: DAGVTQSPTHLIKTRGQQVTLRCSPKSGHDTVSWYQQALGQGPQFIFQYYEEEERQRGNFPDRFSGHQFPNYSSELNVNALLLGDSALYLCASSLGQTYTFGSGTRLTVV.

This chain joins TRBV7-9 and TRBJ2-2; a weak D match, TRBD2 (6 bases). Germline loops: CDR1 SEHNR, CDR2 FQNEAQ (reference sequence). V was pared by 1 base and J by 8 bases, with 11 bases between. This CDR3 is 14 amino acids long. CDR3 sequence reads: CASSLGRGSGELFF. The CDR3 DNA reads as TGTGCCAGCAGCTTAGGCCGGGGGTCTGGGGAGCTGTTTTTT.

The chain joins TRBV6-4 to TRBJ1-2; no firm D call. This CDR3 has 14 residues. Per germline, CDR1 MRHNA and CDR2 SNTAGT. Trimming pared 0 bases from V and 5 bases from J, leaving 10 bases between. CDR3: CASSDSQQSYGYTF. CDR3 DNA: TGTGCCAGCAGTGACTCTCAACAGTCTTATGGCTACACCTTC.

This clone was observed a single time. CDR3 sequence reads: CASETGDASGANVLTF. In nucleotides, the CDR3 is TGTGCCAGTGAGACAGGGGACGCGTCCGGGGCCAACGTCCTGACTTTC. The rearrangement links TRBV25-1 to TRBJ2-6; 8 positions match TRBD1. The CDR3 runs to 16 residues. J lost 4 bases, V lost 9 bases, and 11 bases had no gene match. Per germline, CDR1 MGHDK and CDR2 SYGVNS.

The rearrangement uses TRBV5-1 and TRBJ2-3, with a tentative D call TRBD1 (5 bases). The germline V and J ends were trimmed by 6 bases and 4 bases, with 24 bases remaining between them. The CDR3 has 17 amino acids. Looked up from germline, CDR1 is SGHRS and CDR2 is YFSETQ. The CDR3 protein is CASTIRVGRQRPDTQYF. The CDR3 nucleotides read TGCGCCAGCACCATCCGGGTGGGTCGACAGAGGCCAGATACGCAGTATTTT.

The rearrangement joins TRBV7-6 to TRBJ2-5; 10 nucleotides align to TRBD2. The CDR3 consists of 13 residues. Looked up from germline, CDR1 is SGHVS and CDR2 is FNYEAQ. Trimming cost V 5 bases and J 9 bases; bases outside gene matches: 6. CDR3 protein: CASSTGTSEAQYF. In DNA form, the CDR3 reads TGTGCCAGCAGCACCGGGACTAGCGAAGCCCAGTACTTC.

This clone was recorded once. The rearrangement joins TRBV7-9 to TRBJ2-3; D is ambiguous. V lost 11 bases to trimming and J lost 0 bases, with 9 bases between them. Looked up from germline, CDR1 is SEHNR and CDR2 is FQNEAQ (reference sequence). This CDR3 spans 12 amino acids. CDR3 region: CAWHLSTDTQYF. In nucleotides, the CDR3 is TGTGCCTGGCATCTCAGCACAGATACGCAGTATTTT.

This rearrangement joins TRBV4-1 to TRBJ2-4, with 7 bases lining up with TRBD1. Germline V gene data show CDR1 as MGHRA and CDR2 as YSYEKL. Germline trimming cut 0 bases from V and 0 bases from J; bases unmatched to any gene: 8. CDR3 length: 18 amino acids. CDR3 region: CASSQEGTAILAKNIQYF. The DNA for the CDR3 is TGCGCCAGCAGCCAAGAGGGGACAGCTATACTAGCCAAAAACATTCAGTACTTC.

This chain joins TRBV5-5 and TRBJ2-7; a possible D gene is TRBD1 (5 bases). This CDR3 comprises 14 residues. Germline V lookup: CDR1 SGHKS, CDR2 YYEKEE (reference sequence). Trimming stripped 2 bases from V and 6 bases from J, with 15 bases between. The CDR3 bases are TGTGCCAGCAGCTTATGGCCAGGGTCCCTCGAGCAGTACTTC. This encodes CASSLWPGSLEQYF.

This chain links TRBV30 with TRBJ1-4; D gene ambiguous. CDR3 length: 14 amino acids. The V gene lost 3 bases and the J gene lost 0 bases, with 8 bases spanning the gap. Germline values: CDR1 GTSNPN, CDR2 SVGIG (reference sequence). The CDR3 nucleotides are TGTGCCTGGAGGGGCCGTACAACTAATGAAAAACTGTTTTTT. Amino acids: CAWRGRTTNEKLFF.